These 18 T cell receptor beta chains share one sample of origin, sequenced in a study of T cell responses to AZD1222 COVID-19 vaccine. Sequenced by immunoSEQ multiplex PCR; TCRdb stores in-frame clones only, minus some. The data show over 100,000 clones, approximately 90% seen once. Sample: peripheral blood, taken 28 days after the second AZD1222 dose. The receptors originated from an adult who received the AZD1222 COVID-19 vaccine.

V gene TRBV30 combines with J gene TRBJ2-1; perhaps D is TRBD1 or TRBD2 (5 bases each). The CDR3 totals 14 residues. CDR1 is GTSNPN, CDR2 SVGIG, per germline (reference sequence). V was clipped by 2 bases and J by 4 bases, with 12 bases between them. DNA of the CDR3: TGTGCCTGGAGTAGGGGCGGGTTATACAATGAGCAGTTCTTC. It translates to CAWSRGGLYNEQFF.

The gene calls are TRBV5-6 and TRBJ2-1; possibly TRBD1 or TRBD2 for D (7 bases each). CDR3 size: 14 residues. Trimming took off 4 bases at V and 8 bases at J, with 16 bases between the two ends. Looked up from germline, CDR1 is SGHDT and CDR2 is YYEEEE. CDR3 loop: CASSLTQGGHEQFF. The CDR3, as DNA: TGTGCCAGCAGCCTGACCCAGGGGGGGCATGAGCAGTTCTTC.

The chain uses TRBV5-1 and TRBJ2-2, with a weak D call TRBD2 (6 bases). The CDR3 length is 15 residues. Germline V gene lookup returns CDR1 SGHRS and CDR2 YFSETQ. V gave up 1 base and J gave up 4 bases, with 11 bases separating them. The CDR3: CASSLKQEGTGELFF. CDR3 in DNA: TGCGCCAGCAGCTTGAAACAGGAGGGCACCGGGGAGCTGTTTTTT. The full variable domain, rest sourced from reference TRBV5-1 and TRBJ2-2, is KAGVTQTPRYLIKTRGQQVTLSCSPISGHRSVSWYQQTPGQGLQFLFEYFSETQRNKGNFPGRFSGRQFSNSRSEMNVSTLELGDSALYLCASSLKQEGTGELFFGEGSRLTVL.

The V gene is TRBV30, the J gene TRBJ2-6, with D uncertain. Germline V lookup: CDR1 GTSNPN, CDR2 SVGIG (reference sequence). The CDR3 runs 15 residues. Between the trimmed V and J ends, which lost 1 base and 3 bases, there was a span of 10 bases. CDR3 DNA sequence: TGTGCCTGGAGTGCCGGGTCGATTGGGGCCAACGTCCTGACTTTC. This encodes CAWSAGSIGANVLTF.

The chain couples TRBV3-1 (or the pseudogene TRBV3-2) to TRBJ1-2; D not resolved. Trimming cost V 0 bases and J 9 bases, with 14 bases left between them. This CDR3 spans 14 amino acids. Germline assignment: CDR1 LGHDT and CDR2 YNNKEL (reference sequence). CDR3 in amino acids: CASSQEGRLWSYTF. The CDR3, as DNA: TGTGCCAGCAGCCAAGAGGGCAGGCTATGGAGCTACACCTTC.

This sequence joins TRBV6-2 or TRBV6-3 and TRBJ1-6; TRBD1 might be the D (6 bases). This CDR3 has 15 residues. CDR1 and CDR2 from the germline V gene are MNHEY and SVGEGT. V lost 2 bases to trimming and J lost 8 bases, with 13 bases between them. CDR3 sequence (DNA): TGTGCCAGCAGTTACCTAGGGCACAGGGATTCACCCCTCCACTTT. Its protein is CASSYLGHRDSPLHF.

This clone was found once. The chain joins TRBV3-1 (or the pseudogene TRBV3-2) to TRBJ2-7; 9 bases are shared with TRBD2. Germline V gives CDR1 LGHDT, CDR2 YNNKEL (reference sequence). Trimming removed 0 bases from V and 3 bases from J; junction bases left unmatched: 9. The CDR3 runs to 17 residues. The CDR3 region has the DNA TGTGCCAGCAGCCAAGATCGAGCCGGGACTAGCTTCTACGAGCAGTACTTC. Amino acids: CASSQDRAGTSFYEQYF.

This sequence joins TRBV28 and TRBJ2-7, with a tentative D call TRBD2 (5 bases). V lost 4 bases and J 7 bases, leaving 17 bases between the germline ends. The CDR3 has 14 amino acids. Germline CDR1 reads MDHEN; CDR2 reads SYDVKM. The CDR3 DNA follows: TGTGCCAGCAGTTCCCTGAGAGGGTTGAGGGAGCAGTACTTC. Amino acids: CASSSLRGLREQYF.

The chain recombines TRBV10-3 with TRBJ2-1; 10 bases are a match to TRBD2. The germline gives CDR1 ENHRY, CDR2 SYGVKD. J was trimmed by 3 bases and V by 3 bases; bases with no gene match: 2. This CDR3 has 15 residues. The CDR3, as DNA: TGTGCCATCAGTGATCTAGCGGGAGTCTACAATGAGCAGTTCTTC. The encoded protein is CAISDLAGVYNEQFF.

In DNA form, the CDR3 reads TGTGCCTCAGCGGTGAGCGGGAGGTTAGATACGCAGTATTTT. It encodes CASAVSGRLDTQYF. J is TRBJ2-3 and V is TRBV21-1; the table's D gene call, TRBD2, was not cross checked with the DNA. TRBV21-1 constitutes a pseudogene. CDR3 length equals 14 residues.

The chain joins TRBV6-6 to TRBJ1-5, with 9 bases that match TRBD1. Trimming took 2 bases from V and 4 from J; bases not matched to a gene: 3. The germline gives CDR1 MNHNY, CDR2 SVGAGI (reference sequence). The CDR3 contains 15 residues. Written as DNA, the CDR3 is TGTGCCAGCAGTTACACAGGGGGCGGGAATCAGCCCCAGCATTTT. This sequence encodes CASSYTGGGNQPQHF.

The chain carries TRBV4-2 and TRBJ2-3, with 8 bases that match TRBD2. The CDR3 sequence is 18 residues long. Germline CDR1 reads LGHNA; CDR2 reads YNFKEQ. V dropped 4 bases and J dropped 0; count of bases not matched to a gene: 12. Written as DNA, the CDR3 is TGTGCCAGCAGCCTGAAGTATGGCGGGAGGTCGAGCACAGATACGCAGTATTTT. This sequence encodes CASSLKYGGRSSTDTQYF.

The DNA for the CDR3 is TGCGCCAGCAGCTTAAGCCAGGGAGGCGGCTACACCTTC. It is translated as CASSLSQGGGYTF. The chain couples TRBV5-1 to TRBJ1-2; D might be TRBD1 (5 bases). V lost 2 bases, J lost 8 bases, and 13 bases lay in between. The CDR3 has 13 amino acids. Germline CDR1 is SGHRS and CDR2 is YFSETQ.

The gene calls are TRBV6-4 and TRBJ2-2, with 8 bases fitting TRBD1. Germline trimming cut 3 bases from V and 2 bases from J; bases unmatched to any gene: 2. Germline loops: CDR1 MRHNA, CDR2 SNTAGT. CDR3 length: 15 amino acids. The CDR3 sequence is CASSDGQGNTGELFF. Written as DNA, the CDR3 is TGTGCCAGCAGTGATGGACAGGGTAACACCGGGGAGCTGTTTTTT.

DNA for the CDR3: TGTGCCACCAGTGTTAAGACAGGGGACTCCTACGAGCAGTACTTC. Amino acids: CATSVKTGDSYEQYF. V is TRBV24-1 and J is TRBJ2-7; 8 positions match TRBD1. The V gene's germline CDR1 is KGHDR and CDR2 SFDVKD. The CDR3 sequence is 15 residues long. J lost 0 bases, V lost 5 bases, and 5 bases had no gene match.

The V and J genes are TRBV11-2 and TRBJ1-1, with a weak D call TRBD1 (6 bases). The V end lost 3 bases, the J end lost 1 base, and 6 bases lay between the germline ends. The CDR3 runs 13 residues. Germline V lookup: CDR1 SGHAT, CDR2 FQNNGV. The DNA of the CDR3 is TGTGCCAGCAGCTTGACAGGGAACACTGAAGCTTTCTTT. It specifies CASSLTGNTEAFF.

The CDR3 protein is CASSQAGQQMLSGNTIYF. The CDR3 DNA reads TGCGCCAGCAGCCAAGCGGGACAGCAAATGCTCTCTGGAAACACCATATATTTT. J is TRBJ1-3 and V is TRBV4-1, with 7 bases matching TRBD1. The CDR3 has 18 residues. The junction had 9 bases not matched to a gene; V was cut back by 1 base and J by 0 bases. Germline loops: CDR1 MGHRA, CDR2 YSYEKL.

This sequence joins TRBV12-5 and TRBJ2-1, with TRBD2 matching over 11 bases. The CDR3 spans 16 residues. CDR1 is LGHNT, CDR2 FRNRAP, per germline. Trimming at V came to 5 bases and at J to 3 bases, leaving 6 bases not matched to a gene. CDR3 nucleotides: TGTGCTAGTGGTCCCCCGACTAGCGGGGACTACAATGAGCAGTTCTTC. This encodes CASGPPTSGDYNEQFF.